One sample yielded the 25 T cell receptor beta chains listed below, sequenced in a study of T cell responses to AZD1222 COVID-19 vaccine. Using immunoSEQ multiplex PCR, the repertoire was profiled, and TCRdb retains in-frame clones only, with some absent. The sample has over 150,000 clones, about nine tenths seen once. This material consisted of peripheral blood, taken on day 0 of AZD1222 vaccination. Source of these receptors: an adult in good health.

This clone was seen only once. The chain has TRBV5-6 and TRBJ2-5, with TRBD1 matching 8 bases. Germline V CDR1 and CDR2: SGHDT, YYEEEE. V was pared by 0 bases and J by 0 bases, with 10 bases of the junction left unmatched. This CDR3 is built from 18 residues. The DNA of the CDR3 is TGTGCCAGCAGCTTGGACGCGGTGACAGGGGCCCACCAAGAGACCCAGTACTTC. It is translated as CASSLDAVTGAHQETQYF.

The chain carries TRBV19 and TRBJ1-2, with a tentative D call TRBD1 (5 bases). The germline V gene encodes CDR1 LNHDA and CDR2 SQIVND (reference sequence). The germline V and J ends were trimmed by 7 bases and 1 base, with 10 bases remaining between them. The CDR3 loop spans 13 amino acids. The CDR3 reads CASKTAINYGYTF. For the CDR3, the DNA is TGTGCCAGTAAGACAGCCATTAACTATGGCTACACCTTC.

This chain joins TRBV6-2 or TRBV6-3 and TRBJ1-1; D call uncertain. The CDR3 covers 14 residues. Between the trimmed V and J ends, which lost 3 bases and 0 bases, there was a span of 8 bases. CDR1 is MNHEY and CDR2 is SVGEGT in the germline V gene. This CDR3 reads CASSYPAMNTEAFF. The CDR3 nucleotides are TGTGCCAGCAGTTATCCGGCCATGAACACTGAAGCTTTCTTT.

The J gene is TRBJ1-5, the V gene TRBV6-5; weak D call: TRBD1 (5 bases). Per the germline V gene, CDR1 is MNHEY and CDR2 is SVGAGI. V lost 4 bases and J 1 base, leaving 8 bases between the germline ends. This CDR3 spans 14 amino acids. The CDR3 is CASSWGPSNQPQHF. The CDR3 DNA follows: TGTGCCAGCAGTTGGGGACCGAGCAATCAGCCCCAGCATTTT.

This chain links TRBV20-1 with TRBJ1-1, with no clear D. The CDR3 is 13 residues long. Germline CDR1 DFQATT, CDR2 SNEGSKA (reference sequence). Trimming removed 3 bases at V and 4 bases at J, with 12 bases between. CDR3 region: CSASGREGTEAFF. Here the CDR3 DNA reads TGCAGTGCTAGTGGTAGAGAGGGCACTGAAGCTTTCTTT.

This clone was seen a single time. CDR3 nucleotides: TGTGCCAGCAGCTTGTCTACAGGGGGGACCTATGGCTACACCTTC. This gives the protein CASSLSTGGTYGYTF. The chain joins TRBV5-5 to TRBJ1-2; 8 nucleotides agree with TRBD1. Germline CDR1 SGHKS, CDR2 YYEKEE (reference sequence). The CDR3 spans 15 residues. The junction had 6 bases not matched to a gene; V was cut back by 1 base and J by 4 bases.

The rearrangement uses TRBV29-1 and TRBJ2-7, with TRBD1 as a possible D gene (5 bases). The CDR3 runs 13 residues. In germline, CDR1 is SQVTM, CDR2 ANQGSEA. V was pared by 1 base and J by 9 bases, with 16 bases between. The CDR3 here is CSVEGAGRRVQYF. CDR3 coding DNA: TGCAGCGTTGAAGGGGCAGGGCGTAGGGTGCAGTACTTC.

The gene calls are TRBV9 and TRBJ1-1, with D hard to call. The germline V gene has CDR1 SGDLS and CDR2 YYNGEE. This CDR3 is built from 14 residues. Between the trimmed V and J ends, which lost 5 bases and 3 bases, there was a span of 14 bases. Here the CDR3 DNA reads TGTGCCAGCAGACGCCCTGGGAGGGACACTGAAGCTTTCTTT. Protein: CASRRPGRDTEAFF.

The chain links TRBV9 to TRBJ2-3; D perhaps matches TRBD2 (6 bases). The length of the CDR3 is 18 residues. V was shortened by 4 bases and J by 1 base, with 22 bases between the two germline ends. The germline V gene has CDR1 SGDLS and CDR2 YYNGEE. The DNA for the CDR3 is TGTGCCAGCAGCCCCCGGAGGGGAAGCGGGTCGCGCACAGATACGCAGTATTTT. Protein sequence: CASSPRRGSGSRTDTQYF.

The CDR3 region has the DNA TGTGCCAGCAGCCTCCTAGGAGACACCATATATTTT. It codes for CASSLLGDTIYF. The chain links TRBV7-2 to TRBJ1-3, with no clear D. Trimming shortened V by 5 bases and J by 8 bases, and 10 bases separated the two germline ends. Germline CDR1 reads SGHTA; CDR2 reads FQGNSA. This CDR3 region has 12 residues.

J is TRBJ1-1 and V is TRBV4-1; no reliable D call. CDR1 and CDR2 (germline): MGHRA, YSYEKL. The length of the CDR3 is 15 residues. The ends were cut back, 3 bases at V and 5 bases at J, with 16 bases in the middle. The CDR3 nucleotides read TGCGCCAGCAGCCAGGCCGTACGTAGGTGGACTGAAGCTTTCTTT. This codes for CASSQAVRRWTEAFF.

This chain connects TRBV7-3 to TRBJ2-3; the D gene is possibly TRBD2 (7 bases). The length of the CDR3 is 16 residues. Trimming cost V 4 bases and J 2 bases, with 16 bases left between them. Germline lookup yields CDR1 SGHTA and CDR2 FQGTGA. The DNA of the CDR3 is TGTGCCAGCAGCTCCGGGGCGGGGGCCTTCACAGATACGCAGTATTTT. Its protein is CASSSGAGAFTDTQYF.

J is TRBJ2-7 and V is TRBV9; 8 bases line up with TRBD1. V lost 0 bases, J lost 3 bases, and 2 bases stayed unmatched. Germline CDR1 reads SGDLS; CDR2 reads YYNGEE. The CDR3 sequence is 14 residues long. The CDR3 loop is CASSVEQGGYEQYF. CDR3 nucleotides: TGTGCCAGCAGCGTAGAACAGGGGGGCTACGAGCAGTACTTC. Based on the CDR3 plus reference TRBV9 and TRBJ2-7, the full variable domain is DSGVTQTPKHLITATGQRVTLRCSPRSGDLSVYWYQQSLDQGLQFLIQYYNGEERAKGNILERFSAQQFPDLHSELNLSSLELGDSALYFCASSVEQGGYEQYFGPGTRLTVT.

The chain couples TRBV5-1 to TRBJ2-7, with 10 nucleotides matching TRBD1. The CDR3 runs to 17 residues. Losses at the gene ends were 0 bases for V and 5 bases for J; bases not matched to a gene: 11. Germline V gives CDR1 SGHRS, CDR2 YFSETQ. DNA for the CDR3: TGCGCCAGCAGCTTGGGAGGTCCGGGACAGGGGACGGACGAGCAGTACTTC. This gives the protein CASSLGGPGQGTDEQYF.

The chain has TRBV7-2 and TRBJ2-3; D is undetermined. V was shortened by 5 bases and J by 0 bases, with 9 bases between the two germline ends. CDR3 length: 14 residues. Per germline, CDR1 SGHTA and CDR2 FQGNSA. The CDR3, as DNA: TGTGCCAGCAGCGGGCGTTTGAGCACAGATACGCAGTATTTT. Translation gives CASSGRLSTDTQYF. Filled out from reference TRBV7-2 and TRBJ2-3, the complete variable domain reads GAGVSQSPSNKVTEKGKDVELRCDPISGHTALYWYRQSLGQGLEFLIYFQGNSAPDKSGLPSDRFSAERTGGSVSTLTIQRTQQEDSAVYLCASSGRLSTDTQYFGPGTRLTVL.

This clone showed up just a few times. This rearrangement joins TRBV30 to TRBJ1-1, with D perhaps matching TRBD1 (5 bases). V shed 5 bases and J shed 4 bases, with 14 bases lying between them. Germline CDR1 and CDR2: GTSNPN and SVGIG (reference sequence). This CDR3 contains 13 residues. The CDR3 coding sequence is TGTGCCTGGGCGGACACTGTGATCACTGAAGCTTTCTTT. As protein: CAWADTVITEAFF.

This chain connects TRBV5-6 to TRBJ1-2; 7 nucleotides align to TRBD1. The V gene's germline CDR1 is SGHDT and CDR2 YYEEEE. The CDR3 runs 14 residues. Trimming removed 0 bases from V and 3 bases from J; junction bases left unmatched: 2. CDR3 sequence (DNA): TGTGCCAGCAGCTTGGGTGACAGGGACTATGGCTACACCTTC. Its translation is CASSLGDRDYGYTF.

The chain employs TRBV27 and TRBJ2-7; D is undetermined. The germline CDR1 and CDR2 sequences are MNHEY and SMNVEV (reference sequence). The V and J ends lost 5 bases and 3 bases respectively, with 11 bases between them. This CDR3 has 13 residues. The chain's CDR3 is CASSAPPLYEQYF. Here the CDR3 DNA reads TGTGCCAGCAGTGCCCCTCCCCTCTACGAGCAGTACTTC.

This clone was seen only a few times. The same CDR3 also results from other DNA sequences found in this sample. This sequence joins TRBV5-1 and TRBJ2-5; 7 nucleotides agree with TRBD1. The junction had 0 bases not matched to a gene; V was cut back by 0 bases and J by 4 bases. Germline loops: CDR1 SGHRS, CDR2 YFSETQ. The CDR3 consists of 13 residues. The CDR3 nucleotides read TGCGCCAGCAGCTTGGGACAGGGAGAGACCCAGTACTTC. It is translated as CASSLGQGETQYF.

The chain recombines TRBV5-4 with TRBJ1-1; D is unclear. The CDR3 consists of 13 residues. V lost 0 bases and J 10 bases, leaving 13 bases between the germline ends. The V gene's germline CDR1 is SGHNT and CDR2 YYREEE (reference sequence). In nucleotides, the CDR3 is TGTGCCAGCAGCTTGGGTGGAACAAGCGGAGCTTTCTTT. It encodes CASSLGGTSGAFF.

V is TRBV5-1 and J is TRBJ2-3; D remains ambiguous. Per germline, CDR1 SGHRS and CDR2 YFSETQ. Deletions cut 4 bases from V and 1 base from J, with 4 bases between. The CDR3 spans 12 residues. CDR3 in DNA: TGCGCCAGCAGCAGGGGCACAGATACGCAGTATTTT. It encodes CASSRGTDTQYF. The full variable domain, its missing parts supplied by reference TRBV5-1 and TRBJ2-3, is KAGVTQTPRYLIKTRGQQVTLSCSPISGHRSVSWYQQTPGQGLQFLFEYFSETQRNKGNFPGRFSGRQFSNSRSEMNVSTLELGDSALYLCASSRGTDTQYFGPGTRLTVL.

This chain connects TRBV19 to TRBJ1-4, with 9 bases lining up with TRBD1. CDR1 and CDR2 (germline): LNHDA, SQIVND (reference sequence). CDR3 length equals 17 residues. V was pared by 4 bases and J by 0 bases, with 6 bases of the junction left unmatched. In DNA, the CDR3 is TGTGCCAGTAGTAGTCCCGGGACAGGGTCAACTAATGAAAAACTGTTTTTT. This gives the protein CASSSPGTGSTNEKLFF.

This sequence joins TRBV12-3 or TRBV12-4 and TRBJ2-7; no firm D call. This CDR3 has 11 amino acids. V was shortened by 7 bases and J by 7 bases, with 11 bases between the two germline ends. The CDR3 DNA reads as TGTGCCAGCAAGCATAGGAAGGAGCAGTACTTC. Protein product: CASKHRKEQYF.

The V gene is TRBV27, the J gene TRBJ2-2, with 7 bases aligning to TRBD1. With V trimmed by 5 bases and J by 8 bases, 2 bases remained unmatched. CDR3 length: 12 amino acids. CDR1 is MNHEY, CDR2 SMNVEV, per germline (reference sequence). The DNA of the CDR3 is TGTGCCAGCAGTGACAGGGTTGGGGAGCTGTTTTTT. Protein product: CASSDRVGELFF.

This clone has just one count. This CDR3 reads CASTQTGNRNQPQHF. DNA of the CDR3: TGTGCCAGCACCCAAACAGGGAATCGGAACCAGCCCCAGCATTTT. The chain is built from TRBV5-6 and TRBJ1-5; tentative D call: TRBD1 (6 bases). The CDR3 covers 15 residues. The V gene's germline CDR1 is SGHDT and CDR2 YYEEEE. Trimming stripped 6 bases from V and 7 bases from J, with 20 bases between.